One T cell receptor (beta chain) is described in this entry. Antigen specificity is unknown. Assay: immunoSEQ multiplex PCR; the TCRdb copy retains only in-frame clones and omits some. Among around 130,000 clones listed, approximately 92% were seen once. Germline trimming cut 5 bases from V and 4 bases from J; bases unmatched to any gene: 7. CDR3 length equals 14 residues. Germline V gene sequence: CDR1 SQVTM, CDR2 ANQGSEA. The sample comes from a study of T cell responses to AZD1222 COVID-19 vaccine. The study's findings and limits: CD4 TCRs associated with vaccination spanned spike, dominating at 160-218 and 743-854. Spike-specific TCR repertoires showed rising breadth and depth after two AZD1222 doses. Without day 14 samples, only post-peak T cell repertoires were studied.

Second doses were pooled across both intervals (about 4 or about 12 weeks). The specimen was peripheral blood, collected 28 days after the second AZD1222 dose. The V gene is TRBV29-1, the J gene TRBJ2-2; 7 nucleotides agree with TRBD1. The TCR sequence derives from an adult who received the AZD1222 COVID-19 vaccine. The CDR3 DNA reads TGCAGCGTTTCGGACAGGTTTGGCACCGGGGAGCTGTTTTTT. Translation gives CSVSDRFGTGELFF.